A selection of T cell receptor beta chains follows, all from one sample in a study of neoadjuvant anti-PD-1 for oral cavity cancer. Data came from immunoSEQ multiplex PCR; TCRdb stores just in-frame clones and leaves some out. The sample consists of under 7,000 clones, 55% to 70% of them appearing once. The sample here was tumor tissue, taken before nivolumab (anti-PD-1) treatment. These receptors were taken from a person aged 35-79 years with oral cavity squamous cell carcinoma. Both conserved end residues are part of each CDR3. Fields, in order: CDR3 DNA, CDR3 protein, V gene, clone size, J gene, D gene. The D gene is left open where the match is weak. The listing skips clone size in some rows; elsewhere it reads once, few, many or a size class.

CDR3nt: TGTGCCAGCAGGGAACCGGGACTAGCGGGGGAGCTCACCGGGGAGCTGTTTTTT
CDR3aa: CASREPGLAGELTGELFF
v_gene: TRBV7-9
abundance: .
j_gene: TRBJ2-2
d_gene: TRBD2

CDR3nt: TGTGCCAGCACACTCACTAGCGGGAGTATGAATGAGCAGTTCTTC
CDR3aa: CASTLTSGSMNEQFF
v_gene: TRBV6-1
abundance: once
j_gene: TRBJ2-1
d_gene: TRBD2

CDR3nt: TGTGCCAGCAGCTTAGGACAGGTCCAGTGGGAAAAACTGTTTTTT
CDR3aa: CASSLGQVQWEKLFF
v_gene: TRBV7-9
abundance: .
j_gene: TRBJ1-4
d_gene: .

CDR3nt: TGTGCCATCAGTCGGGCAGCCTACGAGCAGTACTTC
CDR3aa: CAISRAAYEQYF
v_gene: TRBV10-3
abundance: .
j_gene: TRBJ2-7
d_gene: .

CDR3nt: TGTGCCAGCGGGGGCGGGCCGGCCGTAGGCTACGAGCAGTACTTC
CDR3aa: CASGGGPAVGYEQYF
v_gene: TRBV11-2
abundance: .
j_gene: TRBJ2-7
d_gene: .

CDR3nt: TGTGCCAGCTCAGACCCCACTAGCGGGAGTAACGAGCAGTACTTC
CDR3aa: CASSDPTSGSNEQYF
v_gene: TRBV28
abundance: .
j_gene: TRBJ2-7
d_gene: TRBD2

CDR3nt: TGCGCCAGCAGCCAAGTCTGGCCGGCACCTGACTACGAGCAGTACTTC
CDR3aa: CASSQVWPAPDYEQYF
v_gene: TRBV4-1
abundance: once
j_gene: TRBJ2-7
d_gene: .

CDR3nt: TGTGCCAGCAGTGCCCAGCAGGGCAATCAGCCCCAGCATTTT
CDR3aa: CASSAQQGNQPQHF
v_gene: TRBV2
abundance: once
j_gene: TRBJ1-5
d_gene: .

CDR3nt: TGTGCCAGCAGCGCTATTAGTGGGGGCAATGAGCAGTTCTTC
CDR3aa: CASSAISGGNEQFF
v_gene: TRBV9
abundance: .
j_gene: TRBJ2-1
d_gene: .

CDR3nt: TGTGCCAGCAGTGGACAGATGATGAACACTGAAGCTTTCTTT
CDR3aa: CASSGQMMNTEAFF
v_gene: TRBV2
abundance: .
j_gene: TRBJ1-1
d_gene: .

CDR3nt: TGTGCCAGTAGTACCCCCAACGCCGGGGCAGATACGCAGTATTTT
CDR3aa: CASSTPNAGADTQYF
v_gene: TRBV19
abundance: .
j_gene: TRBJ2-3
d_gene: .

CDR3nt: TGCGCCAGCAGCTTCCTGGACCGGTTCTATGGCTACACCTTC
CDR3aa: CASSFLDRFYGYTF
v_gene: TRBV5-1
abundance: once
j_gene: TRBJ1-2
d_gene: .

CDR3nt: TGTGCCAGCAGCACCTCATATAGCAATCAGCCCCAGCATTTT
CDR3aa: CASSTSYSNQPQHF
v_gene: TRBV7-2
abundance: .
j_gene: TRBJ1-5
d_gene: .

CDR3nt: TGTGCCAGCAGCTTAGAGGGGTCTAACTATGGCTACACCTTC
CDR3aa: CASSLEGSNYGYTF
v_gene: TRBV7-8
abundance: .
j_gene: TRBJ1-2
d_gene: .

CDR3nt: TGTGCCAGCAGCCCCGGGGGGATCCGGCAGCCCCAGCATTTT
CDR3aa: CASSPGGIRQPQHF
v_gene: TRBV5-8
abundance: medium-sized
j_gene: TRBJ1-5
d_gene: .

CDR3nt: TGTGCCAGCTCACCTTTACAGGGGGAAGCTTTCTTT
CDR3aa: CASSPLQGEAFF
v_gene: TRBV18
abundance: few
j_gene: TRBJ1-1
d_gene: TRBD1

CDR3nt: TGTGCCAGCAGCTTGGAACTGTACAATGAGCAGTTCTTC
CDR3aa: CASSLELYNEQFF
v_gene: TRBV5-4
abundance: .
j_gene: TRBJ2-1
d_gene: .

CDR3nt: TGTGCCAGCAGCTTAGCAGATACGCAGTATTTT
CDR3aa: CASSLADTQYF
v_gene: TRBV7-2
abundance: .
j_gene: TRBJ2-3
d_gene: .

CDR3nt: TGTGCTAGTGGTTTGGGTACAGGTCGGGAGGATCAGTTCTTC
CDR3aa: CASGLGTGREDQFF
v_gene: TRBV12-5
abundance: .
j_gene: TRBJ2-1
d_gene: TRBD2

CDR3nt: TGTGCCAGCAGTGTTGCGGCGGGAGGGACCCACGAGCAGTACTTC
CDR3aa: CASSVAAGGTHEQYF
v_gene: TRBV6-1
abundance: few
j_gene: TRBJ2-7
d_gene: TRBD2

CDR3nt: TGCGCCAGCAGCCCTTTCCGGGACTCCCAAGTAATGCAGTTCTTC
CDR3aa: CASSPFRDSQVMQFF
v_gene: TRBV4-1
abundance: .
j_gene: TRBJ2-1
d_gene: .

CDR3nt: TGTGCTAGTGGAATAGGGGGCACTGAAGCTTTCTTT
CDR3aa: CASGIGGTEAFF
v_gene: TRBV12-5
abundance: .
j_gene: TRBJ1-1
d_gene: .

CDR3nt: TGTGCCAGCGTCTCACGGGCGGGATTCCACACAGATACGCAGTATTTT
CDR3aa: CASVSRAGFHTDTQYF
v_gene: TRBV27
abundance: .
j_gene: TRBJ2-3
d_gene: .

CDR3nt: TGTGCCAGCAGCTTAGATGGGACTAGCCTCTCCTACGAGCAGTACTTC
CDR3aa: CASSLDGTSLSYEQYF
v_gene: TRBV11-2
abundance: .
j_gene: TRBJ2-7
d_gene: TRBD2

CDR3nt: TGTGCCAGCAGCACCCAGGTCCGGGGCCGTCGGGGGACCCAGCATTTT
CDR3aa: CASSTQVRGRRGTQHF
v_gene: TRBV7-8
abundance: few
j_gene: TRBJ1-5
d_gene: .

CDR3nt: TGTGCCACCAGCAGAGCCTCAGGCCCCACAGATACGCAGTATTTT
CDR3aa: CATSRASGPTDTQYF
v_gene: TRBV15
abundance: once
j_gene: TRBJ2-3
d_gene: .

CDR3nt: TGTGCCAGCAGTCGGGGACAAACCTCTGGAAACACCATATATTTT
CDR3aa: CASSRGQTSGNTIYF
v_gene: TRBV28
abundance: .
j_gene: TRBJ1-3
d_gene: .

CDR3nt: TGCGCCAGCAGCTTGGAACCACTAAATTCACCCCTCCACTTT
CDR3aa: CASSLEPLNSPLHF
v_gene: TRBV5-1
abundance: few
j_gene: TRBJ1-6
d_gene: .

CDR3nt: TGTGCCAGCAGCGTCGATAGCGGGAGGGGAGAGACCCAGTACTTC
CDR3aa: CASSVDSGRGETQYF
v_gene: TRBV9
abundance: .
j_gene: TRBJ2-5
d_gene: TRBD2

CDR3nt: TGTGCCAGTTCGGCCAGGGAGAATGAAAAACTGTTTTTT
CDR3aa: CASSARENEKLFF
v_gene: TRBV19
abundance: .
j_gene: TRBJ1-4
d_gene: .

CDR3nt: TGTGCCAGCAGCCCCGGTGACTCTGGGGCCAACGTCCTGACTTTC
CDR3aa: CASSPGDSGANVLTF
v_gene: TRBV7-9
abundance: few
j_gene: TRBJ2-6
d_gene: .

CDR3nt: TGTGCCAGCAGCCTACAGGGGATGAACACTGAAGCTTTCTTT
CDR3aa: CASSLQGMNTEAFF
v_gene: TRBV14
abundance: .
j_gene: TRBJ1-1
d_gene: TRBD1

CDR3nt: TGTGCCAGCAGCTTACAGGGAGGGGCCGGGGAGCTGTTTTTT
CDR3aa: CASSLQGGAGELFF
v_gene: TRBV7-9
abundance: .
j_gene: TRBJ2-2
d_gene: TRBD2

CDR3nt: TGTGCCAGCAGCGGAGGGACCACAGGGGGCAATCAGCCCCAGCATTTT
CDR3aa: CASSGGTTGGNQPQHF
v_gene: TRBV4-2
abundance: .
j_gene: TRBJ1-5
d_gene: TRBD1

CDR3nt: TGCGCCAGCAGTGCCGGACTAGCGGGGGACACCGGGGAGCTGTTTTTT
CDR3aa: CASSAGLAGDTGELFF
v_gene: TRBV5-1
abundance: .
j_gene: TRBJ2-2
d_gene: TRBD2

CDR3nt: TGTGCCAGCAGTTTTAAGGAGCGGGGTAGATACGAGCAGTACTTC
CDR3aa: CASSFKERGRYEQYF
v_gene: TRBV27
abundance: .
j_gene: TRBJ2-7
d_gene: TRBD2

CDR3nt: TGTGCCAGCAGTCCCACCTGGGACAGCTCTGTTAGGGCCAACGTCCTGACTTTC
CDR3aa: CASSPTWDSSVRANVLTF
v_gene: TRBV27
abundance: .
j_gene: TRBJ2-6
d_gene: TRBD1

CDR3nt: TGTGCCAGCACCCCCCTTCCCGGGGGAGGGATCTACGAGCAGTACTTC
CDR3aa: CASTPLPGGGIYEQYF
v_gene: TRBV6-6
abundance: .
j_gene: TRBJ2-7
d_gene: TRBD2

CDR3nt: TGTGCCGGTGCTTGGGGCCCTTACGAGCAGTACTTC
CDR3aa: CAGAWGPYEQYF
v_gene: TRBV18
abundance: once
j_gene: TRBJ2-7
d_gene: .

CDR3nt: TGTGCCAGCAGCTTAGCTGGCGAGCAGTACTTC
CDR3aa: CASSLAGEQYF
v_gene: TRBV7-9
abundance: few
j_gene: TRBJ2-7
d_gene: .

CDR3nt: TGTGCCAGCAGCTTAGCAGGTATGGCTGAAGCTTTCTTT
CDR3aa: CASSLAGMAEAFF
v_gene: TRBV7-6
abundance: .
j_gene: TRBJ1-1
d_gene: .

CDR3nt: TGCGCCAGCAGCTCCATGGGGGAAGCTTTCTTT
CDR3aa: CASSSMGEAFF
v_gene: TRBV5-1
abundance: .
j_gene: TRBJ1-1
d_gene: .

CDR3nt: TGTGCCAGCAGTGCCACCGGGACAGCCTATGGCTACACCTTC
CDR3aa: CASSATGTAYGYTF
v_gene: TRBV27
abundance: .
j_gene: TRBJ1-2
d_gene: TRBD1

CDR3nt: TGCGCCAGCAGCTTGTTTGAAGGGGACATTCAGTACTTC
CDR3aa: CASSLFEGDIQYF
v_gene: TRBV5-1
abundance: .
j_gene: TRBJ2-4
d_gene: .

CDR3nt: TGCGCCAGCAGCACCGGGACAGGTAGTTCACAGACTGAAGCTTTCTTT
CDR3aa: CASSTGTGSSQTEAFF
v_gene: TRBV5-1
abundance: .
j_gene: TRBJ1-1
d_gene: TRBD1

CDR3nt: TGCGCCAGCAGTCAACCGGGTACCTACGAGCAGTACTTC
CDR3aa: CASSQPGTYEQYF
v_gene: TRBV23-1
abundance: .
j_gene: TRBJ2-7
d_gene: .

CDR3nt: TGCGCCAGCAGCCGTTTCCGGGACAGGGGGAAAGAGACCCAGTACTTC
CDR3aa: CASSRFRDRGKETQYF
v_gene: TRBV4-1
abundance: .
j_gene: TRBJ2-5
d_gene: TRBD1

CDR3nt: TGTGCCAGCTGCCACCTTGTCTCGCGAACCTATGGCTACACCTTC
CDR3aa: CASCHLVSRTYGYTF
v_gene: TRBV5-5
abundance: once
j_gene: TRBJ1-2
d_gene: .

CDR3nt: TGCGCCAGCAGCTTATCCGGGGCCGCGAACACCGGGGAGCTGTTTTTT
CDR3aa: CASSLSGAANTGELFF
v_gene: TRBV5-1
abundance: .
j_gene: TRBJ2-2
d_gene: .

CDR3nt: TGTGCCAGCAGCCCTCGACAGGGGACTCTGGGAAACACCATATATTTT
CDR3aa: CASSPRQGTLGNTIYF
v_gene: TRBV7-9
abundance: .
j_gene: TRBJ1-3
d_gene: TRBD1

CDR3nt: TGTGCCAGCAGCCCACCACTAGTCTACGAGCAGTACTTC
CDR3aa: CASSPPLVYEQYF
v_gene: TRBV7-6
abundance: .
j_gene: TRBJ2-7
d_gene: .

CDR3nt: TGTGCCAGCAGCTCGGGCGGGAATGAATTCGAGCAGTACTTC
CDR3aa: CASSSGGNEFEQYF
v_gene: TRBV5-4
abundance: .
j_gene: TRBJ2-7
d_gene: .

CDR3nt: TGTGCCAGCAGCCCTGCCCCCTTGGGACGGGAGAACACCGGGGAGCTGTTTTTT
CDR3aa: CASSPAPLGRENTGELFF
v_gene: TRBV7-9
abundance: .
j_gene: TRBJ2-2
d_gene: .

CDR3nt: TGTGCCTGGAGGCCCTTCGGGAACACTGAAGCTTTCTTT
CDR3aa: CAWRPFGNTEAFF
v_gene: TRBV30
abundance: .
j_gene: TRBJ1-1
d_gene: .

CDR3nt: TGTGCCAGCAGCTCCTGGACAGGGGGGAACTATGGCTACACCTTC
CDR3aa: CASSSWTGGNYGYTF
v_gene: TRBV7-9
abundance: few
j_gene: TRBJ1-2
d_gene: TRBD1